This TCR beta chain is drawn from a study of T cells in Graves' hyperthyroidism and ophthalmopathy. TCR beta CDR3 regions were amplified from RNA transcripts. Initially, a first-round RT-PCR of the TCR CDR3 employed the HTBI primer set. TCRdb re-derived calls from the multiplex PCR reads in MiXCR, one entry per CDR3 protein. The table includes about 580,000 distinct CDR3 sequences, around 42% detected once. The study defined stable Graves' hyperthyroidism as no ophthalmopathy progression within 18 months. Input material: peripheral blood or thyroid tissue (not recorded which). This receptor was obtained from a woman aged 18-35 years with Graves' hyperthyroidism.

In nucleotides, the CDR3 is TGTGCCAGCTCACCGGGACAGCCTCACTACGAGCAGTACTTC. Its translation is CASSPGQPHYEQYF. The chain links TRBV18 to TRBJ2-7; 7 nucleotides align to TRBD1. The V gene end was trimmed by 3 bases and the J gene end by 3 bases; junction bases not matched to a gene: 5. Germline loops: CDR1 KGHSH, CDR2 LQKENI. The CDR3 has 14 amino acids.